The 14 T cell receptor beta chains given below trace back to one sample, sequenced in a study of spatial heterogeneity in lung cancer. Study-wide findings and caveats: It was found that expanded intratumoral alpha and beta TCR counts tracked tumor mutation counts.

The time point is: sample taken at primary tumor resection. From the 5' RACE reads, TCRdb called clonotypes with MiXCR, one entry per CDR3 protein. Of about 20,000 distinct CDR3 sequences in the sample, around 6.8% were seen once. Their antigens are not known. The specimen comprised lung tumor tissue, sampled at surgery. These receptors were collected from a male donor with early-stage non-small cell lung cancer.

The chain joins TRBV6-5 to TRBJ2-1; D remains unclear. CDR1 MNHEY and CDR2 SVGAGI come from the germline V gene. Trimming pared 6 bases from V and 4 bases from J, leaving 16 bases between. The CDR3 has 15 amino acids. The CDR3 nucleotides are TGTGCCAGCAGGATGGGCCACCTGGGGTACAATGAGCAGTTCTTC. Translating gives CASRMGHLGYNEQFF.

This clonotype appeared a few times. The junction shows a germline mismatch at one end, possibly a read error. The chain employs TRBV6-6 and TRBJ1-2; D might be TRBD1 (5 bases). CDR1 MNHNY and CDR2 SVGAGI come from the germline V gene (reference sequence). This CDR3 has 12 amino acids. The CDR3 reads CALGGTFYGDTF. The CDR3 nucleotides are TGTGCCCTGGGGGGGACTTTCTATGGCGACACCTTC.

This clonotype was counted ten times or more. This rearrangement joins TRBV7-6 to TRBJ1-5; D is uncertain. This CDR3 has 15 amino acids. Germline V gene lookup returns CDR1 SGHVS and CDR2 FNYEAQ. The V end lost 1 base, the J end lost 0 bases, and 7 bases lay between the germline ends. DNA for the CDR3: TGTGCCAGCAGCTTAGGGATAGATAGCAATCAGCCCCAGCATTTT. It encodes CASSLGIDSNQPQHF.

This clonotype was recorded at least ten times. The genes are TRBV3-1 and TRBJ1-2; possible D gene TRBD1, 6 bases. Looked up from germline, CDR1 is LGHDT and CDR2 is YNNKEL (reference sequence). V was pared by 0 bases and J by 5 bases, with 28 bases between. This CDR3 comprises 20 residues. CDR3 DNA: TGTGCCAGCAGCCAAGATCGACCGACACTTTCCCACAGGGAACGTTATGGCTACACCTTC. This translates into CASSQDRPTLSHRERYGYTF.

The chain couples TRBV6-6 to TRBJ1-5; TRBD1 matches at 7 bases. With V trimmed by 5 bases and J by 6 bases, 13 bases remained unmatched. The germline V gene has CDR1 MNHNY and CDR2 SVGAGI (reference sequence). The CDR3 contains 16 residues. CDR3 protein: CASSHQNRGGSQPQHF. The CDR3 nucleotides read TGTGCCAGCAGTCACCAAAACAGGGGCGGGAGTCAGCCCCAGCATTTT.

The chain carries TRBV14 and TRBJ1-6; no clear D. The CDR3 consists of 12 residues. Germline V gene data show CDR1 as SGHDN and CDR2 as FVKESK. V lost 5 bases, J lost 9 bases, and 8 bases lay in between. The CDR3 DNA reads TGTGCCAGCAGCAAAGCCTCTTCACCCCTCCACTTT. Translation: CASSKASSPLHF. The full variable domain, with the rest looked up from reference TRBV14 and TRBJ1-6, is EAGVTQFPSHSVIEKGQTVTLRCDPISGHDNLYWYRRVMGKEIKFLLHFVKESKQDESGMPNNRFLAERTGGTYSTLKVQPAELEDSGVYFCASSKASSPLHFGNGTRLTVT.

Turning to this clonotype: A much larger clone differs by one base, so this may be a read error. The chain links TRBV10-3 to TRBJ1-2; D unclear. The germline V gene has CDR1 ENHRY and CDR2 SYGVKD. The CDR3 extends over 16 amino acids. The CDR3 region has the DNA TGTGCCATCAGTGGAGGCTTCGGGGTCTCCTACTATGGCGACACCTTC. Amino acid sequence: CAISGGFGVSYYGDTF.

The gene calls are TRBV5-5 and TRBJ2-6, with D unresolved. V lost 4 bases and J lost 0, with 8 bases in between. The germline CDR1 and CDR2 sequences are SGHKS and YYEKEE (reference sequence). This CDR3 comprises 15 residues. The CDR3 loop is CASSITGSGANVLTF. CDR3 sequence (DNA): TGTGCCAGCAGCATAACGGGCTCTGGGGCCAACGTCCTGACTTTC.

The chain links TRBV19 to TRBJ1-2; D ambiguous. There are 14 residues in the CDR3. The V end was cut by 3 bases, the J end by 7 bases, with 15 bases between. Germline values: CDR1 LNHDA, CDR2 SQIVND (reference sequence). In DNA form, the CDR3 reads TGTGCCAGTAGTATCGATCGAGGGTCTCGTGGCTACACCTTC. Translation: CASSIDRGSRGYTF.

The sample holds many counts of this clonotype. The chain employs TRBV7-9 and TRBJ1-4, with D perhaps matching TRBD1 (6 bases). This CDR3 is 12 amino acids long. The germline gives CDR1 SEHNR, CDR2 FQNEAQ (reference sequence). Trimming took off 6 bases at V and 7 bases at J, with 9 bases between the two ends. Here the CDR3 reads CASSQQGEKLFF. The CDR3 DNA reads as TGTGCCAGCAGTCAACAGGGTGAAAAACTGTTTTTT. Supplemented by reference TRBV7-9 and TRBJ1-4, the full variable domain reads DTGVSQNPRHKITKRGQNVTFRCDPISEHNRLYWYRQTLGQGPEFLTYFQNEAQLEKSRLLSDRFSAERPKGSFSTLEIQRTEQGDSAMYLCASSQQGEKLFFGSGTQLSVL.

This clonotype was recorded at least ten times. The rearrangement joins TRBV10-3 to TRBJ1-1, with TRBD1 matching 8 bases. This CDR3 region has 12 residues. V shed 2 bases and J 10 bases; nucleotides not matched to a gene: 3. CDR1 is ENHRY, CDR2 SYGVKD, per germline. The CDR3 bases are TGTGCCATCAGTGAGCCGGGGACAGGAGCTTTCTTT. The encoded protein is CAISEPGTGAFF.

There are many counts of this clonotype. The chain couples TRBV29-1 to TRBJ2-4; no clear D gene. The CDR3 runs 17 residues. The V end lost 0 bases, the J end lost 0 bases, and 15 bases lay between the germline ends. Looked up from germline, CDR1 is SQVTM and CDR2 is ANQGSEA. This CDR3 reads CSVEENMGRLAKNIQYF. DNA for the CDR3: TGCAGCGTTGAAGAGAACATGGGCCGGCTAGCCAAAAACATTCAGTACTTC.

This clonotype was seen at least ten times. The chain is built from TRBV18 and TRBJ2-1, with D tentatively TRBD2 (6 bases). The CDR3 contains 12 residues. The V gene lost 2 bases and the J gene lost 10 bases, with 9 bases spanning the gap. The germline V gene encodes CDR1 KGHSH and CDR2 LQKENI. DNA for the CDR3: TGTGCCAGCTCACCAACACGGGGGGAGCAGTTCTTC. Its translation: CASSPTRGEQFF.

This clonotype has more than one count but fewer than ten. This chain uses TRBV6-2 or TRBV6-3 with TRBJ1-5; D is possibly TRBD1 (6 bases). In germline, CDR1 is MNHEY, CDR2 SVGEGT. Trimming removed 2 bases at V and 2 bases at J, with 10 bases between. This CDR3 is 15 amino acids long. CDR3 sequence: CASSYGGPGNQPQHF. Written as DNA, the CDR3 is TGTGCCAGCAGTTACGGGGGGCCAGGCAATCAGCCCCAGCATTTT.